This T cell receptor (beta chain) was sequenced during a study of early T cells in non-severe SARS-CoV-2 infection. About the research overall: The study sequenced bulk RNA from unsorted whole blood, with chains unpaired.

On this clonotype: Its matching antigen is unknown.

Individual cDNA molecules were tagged with unique molecular identifiers. TCRdb fed the 5' RACE reads into MiXCR, producing one record per CDR3 protein. The sample includes tens of thousands of distinct CDR3 sequences, 9.5% to 15% of them seen just once. With 0 bases removed from V and 7 bases from J, the gap between germline ends came to 16 bases. From germline, CDR1 is MNHEY and CDR2 SVGAGI. CDR3 size: 16 residues. Study-level results: The VDJdb matching leaned toward anti-spike CD8 responses and overlooked private and CD4 specificities.

Sequencing used whole blood, obtained at baseline. V is TRBV6-5 and J is TRBJ2-1, with D unclear. This sequence was found in an adult who was a healthcare worker with PCR-confirmed SARS-CoV-2 infection or an uninfected control (not recorded which). The donor label of this sample is uncertain. CDR3 sequence reads: CASSYSPPPARNEQFF. CDR3 nucleotide sequence: TGTGCCAGCAGTTACTCTCCCCCACCCGCCCGGAATGAGCAGTTCTTC.